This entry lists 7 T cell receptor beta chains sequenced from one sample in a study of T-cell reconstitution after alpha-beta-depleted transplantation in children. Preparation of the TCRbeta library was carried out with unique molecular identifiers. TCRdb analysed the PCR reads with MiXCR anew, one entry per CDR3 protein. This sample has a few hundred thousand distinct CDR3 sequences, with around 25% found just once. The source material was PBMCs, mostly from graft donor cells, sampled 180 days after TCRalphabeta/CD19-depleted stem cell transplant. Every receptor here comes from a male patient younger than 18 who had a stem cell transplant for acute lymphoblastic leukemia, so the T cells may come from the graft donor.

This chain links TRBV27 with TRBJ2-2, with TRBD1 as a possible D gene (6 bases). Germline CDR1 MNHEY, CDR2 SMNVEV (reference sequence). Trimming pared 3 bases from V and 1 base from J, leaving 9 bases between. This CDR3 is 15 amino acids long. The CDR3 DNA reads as TGTGCCAGCAGTTTTAGGGGGTGGAACACCGGGGAGCTGTTTTTT. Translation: CASSFRGWNTGELFF.

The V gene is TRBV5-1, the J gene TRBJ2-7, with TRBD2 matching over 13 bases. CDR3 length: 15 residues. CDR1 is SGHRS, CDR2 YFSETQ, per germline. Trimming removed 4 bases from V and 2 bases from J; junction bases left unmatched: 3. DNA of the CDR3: TGCGCCAGCAGCCGACTAGCGGGAGGCGCCTACGAGCAGTACTTC. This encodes CASSRLAGGAYEQYF.

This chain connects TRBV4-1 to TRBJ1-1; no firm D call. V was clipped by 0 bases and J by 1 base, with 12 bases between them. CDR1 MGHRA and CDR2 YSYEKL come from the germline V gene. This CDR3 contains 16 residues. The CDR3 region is CASSQDGRVRNTEAFF. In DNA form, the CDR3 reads TGCGCCAGCAGCCAAGACGGCCGGGTAAGGAACACTGAAGCTTTCTTT.

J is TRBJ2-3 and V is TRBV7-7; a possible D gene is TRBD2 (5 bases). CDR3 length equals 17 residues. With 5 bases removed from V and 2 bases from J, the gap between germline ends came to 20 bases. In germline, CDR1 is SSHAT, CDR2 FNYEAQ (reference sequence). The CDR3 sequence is CASSLIRSGPLTDTQYF. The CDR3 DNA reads TGTGCCAGCAGCCTCATCCGGAGCGGACCCCTCACAGATACGCAGTATTTT.

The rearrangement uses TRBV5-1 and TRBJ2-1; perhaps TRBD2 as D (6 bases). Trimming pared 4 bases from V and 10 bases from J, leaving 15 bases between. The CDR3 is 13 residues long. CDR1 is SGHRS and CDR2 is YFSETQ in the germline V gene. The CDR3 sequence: CASSLVGGMEQFF. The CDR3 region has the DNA TGCGCCAGCAGCCTCGTTGGCGGGATGGAGCAGTTCTTC.

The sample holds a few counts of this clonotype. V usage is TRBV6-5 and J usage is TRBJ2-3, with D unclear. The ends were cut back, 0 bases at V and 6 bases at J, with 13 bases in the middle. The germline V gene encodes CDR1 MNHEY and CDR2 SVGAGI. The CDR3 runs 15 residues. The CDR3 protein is CASSYSRLGWDTQYF. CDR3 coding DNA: TGTGCCAGCAGTTACTCGAGGCTGGGGTGGGATACGCAGTATTTT.

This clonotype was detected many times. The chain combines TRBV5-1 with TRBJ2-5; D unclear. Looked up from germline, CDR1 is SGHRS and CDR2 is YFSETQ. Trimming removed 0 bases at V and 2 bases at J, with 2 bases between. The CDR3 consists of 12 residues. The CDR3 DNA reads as TGCGCCAGCAGCTTGGGTCAAGAGACCCAGTACTTC. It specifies CASSLGQETQYF.